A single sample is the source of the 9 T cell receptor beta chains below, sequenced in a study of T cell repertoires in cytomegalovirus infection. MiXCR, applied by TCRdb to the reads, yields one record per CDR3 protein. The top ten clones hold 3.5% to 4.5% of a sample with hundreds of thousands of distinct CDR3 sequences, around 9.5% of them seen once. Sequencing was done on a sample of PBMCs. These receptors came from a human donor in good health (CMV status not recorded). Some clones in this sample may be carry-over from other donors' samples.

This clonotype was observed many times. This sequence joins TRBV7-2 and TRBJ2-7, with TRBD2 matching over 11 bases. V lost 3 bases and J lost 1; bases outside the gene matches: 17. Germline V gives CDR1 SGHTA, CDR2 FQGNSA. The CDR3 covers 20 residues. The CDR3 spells CASSFPALAGGPKWSYEQYF. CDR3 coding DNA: TGTGCCAGCAGCTTCCCGGCCTTAGCGGGAGGGCCGAAGTGGTCCTACGAGCAGTACTTC.

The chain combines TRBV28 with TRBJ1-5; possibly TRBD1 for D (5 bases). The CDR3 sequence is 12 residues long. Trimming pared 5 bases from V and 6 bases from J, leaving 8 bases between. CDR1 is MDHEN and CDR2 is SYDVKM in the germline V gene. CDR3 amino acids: CASSGGSQPQHF. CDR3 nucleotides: TGTGCCAGCAGTGGGGGGAGTCAGCCCCAGCATTTT.

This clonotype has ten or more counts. The CDR3 reads CASSAGTGNTEAFF. The CDR3 DNA sequence: TGTGCCAGCAGTGCCGGGACAGGGAACACTGAAGCTTTCTTT. The chain couples TRBV12-3 or TRBV12-4 to TRBJ1-1; 8 nucleotides match TRBD1. CDR3 length: 14 residues. The junction had 3 bases not matched to a gene; V was cut back by 5 bases and J by 1 base.

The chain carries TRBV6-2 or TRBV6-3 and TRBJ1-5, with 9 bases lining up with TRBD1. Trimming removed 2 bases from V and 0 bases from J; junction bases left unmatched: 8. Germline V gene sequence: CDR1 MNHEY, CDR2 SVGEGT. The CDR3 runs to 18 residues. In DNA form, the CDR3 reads TGTGCCAGCAGTTACCCTGAGGACAGGGGTCTTAGCAATCAGCCCCAGCATTTT. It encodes CASSYPEDRGLSNQPQHF.

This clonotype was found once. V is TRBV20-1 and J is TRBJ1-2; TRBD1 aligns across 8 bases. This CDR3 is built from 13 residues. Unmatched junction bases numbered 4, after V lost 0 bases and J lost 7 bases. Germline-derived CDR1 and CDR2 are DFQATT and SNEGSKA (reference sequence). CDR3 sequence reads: CSARDPRGLGYTF. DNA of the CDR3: TGCAGTGCTAGAGATCCCAGGGGGCTTGGCTACACCTTC.

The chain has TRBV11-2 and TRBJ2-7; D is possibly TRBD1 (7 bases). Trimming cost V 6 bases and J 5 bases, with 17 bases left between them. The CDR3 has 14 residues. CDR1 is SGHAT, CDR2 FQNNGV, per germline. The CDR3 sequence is CASSAGQQAHEQYF. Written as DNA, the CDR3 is TGTGCCAGCAGTGCGGGACAGCAGGCCCACGAGCAGTACTTC.

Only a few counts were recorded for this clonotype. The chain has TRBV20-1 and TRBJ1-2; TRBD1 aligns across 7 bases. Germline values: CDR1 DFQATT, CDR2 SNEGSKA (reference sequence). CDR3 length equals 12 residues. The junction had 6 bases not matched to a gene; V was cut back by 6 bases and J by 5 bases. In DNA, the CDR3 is TGCAGTGCCGCGAAGGGGGCGTATGGCTACACCTTC. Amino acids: CSAAKGAYGYTF.

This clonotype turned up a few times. This CDR3 is CASSVTGVTEAFF. DNA of the CDR3: TGTGCCAGCAGCGTAACAGGGGTCACTGAAGCTTTCTTT. The genes are TRBV28 and TRBJ1-1; 7 nucleotides agree with TRBD1. Germline-derived CDR1 and CDR2 are MDHEN and SYDVKM. The CDR3 contains 13 residues. Losses at the gene ends were 6 bases for V and 4 bases for J; bases not matched to a gene: 5.

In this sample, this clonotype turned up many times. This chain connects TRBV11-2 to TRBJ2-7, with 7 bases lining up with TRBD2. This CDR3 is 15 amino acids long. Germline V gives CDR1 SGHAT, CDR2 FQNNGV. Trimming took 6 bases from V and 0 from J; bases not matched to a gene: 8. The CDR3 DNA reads TGTGCCAGCAGTGCCTCCGGGACTATCTCCTACGAGCAGTACTTC. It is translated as CASSASGTISYEQYF.